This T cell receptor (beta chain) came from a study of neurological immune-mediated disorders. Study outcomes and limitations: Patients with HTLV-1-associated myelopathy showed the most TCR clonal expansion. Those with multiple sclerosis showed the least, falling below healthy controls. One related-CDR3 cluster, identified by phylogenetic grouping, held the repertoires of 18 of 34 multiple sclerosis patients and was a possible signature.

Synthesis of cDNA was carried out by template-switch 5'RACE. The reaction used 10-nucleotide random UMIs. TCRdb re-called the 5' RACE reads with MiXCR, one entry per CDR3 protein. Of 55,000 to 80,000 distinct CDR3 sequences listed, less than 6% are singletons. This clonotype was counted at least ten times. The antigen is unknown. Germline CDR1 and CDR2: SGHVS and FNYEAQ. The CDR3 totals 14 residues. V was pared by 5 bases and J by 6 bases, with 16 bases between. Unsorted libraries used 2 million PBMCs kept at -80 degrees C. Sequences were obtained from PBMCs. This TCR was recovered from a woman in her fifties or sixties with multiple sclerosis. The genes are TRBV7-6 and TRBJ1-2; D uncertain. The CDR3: CASSPSRGIDGYTF. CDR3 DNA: TGTGCCAGCAGCCCTAGCCGGGGAATAGATGGCTACACCTTC.